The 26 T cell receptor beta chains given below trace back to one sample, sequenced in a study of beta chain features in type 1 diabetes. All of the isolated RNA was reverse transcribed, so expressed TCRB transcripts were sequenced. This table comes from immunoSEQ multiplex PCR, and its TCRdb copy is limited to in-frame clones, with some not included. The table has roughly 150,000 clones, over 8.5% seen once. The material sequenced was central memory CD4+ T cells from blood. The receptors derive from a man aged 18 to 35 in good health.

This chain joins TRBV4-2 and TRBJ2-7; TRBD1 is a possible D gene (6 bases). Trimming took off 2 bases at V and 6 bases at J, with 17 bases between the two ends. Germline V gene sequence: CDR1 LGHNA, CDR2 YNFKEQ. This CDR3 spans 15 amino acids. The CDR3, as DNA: TGTGCCAGCAGCCAACCGGACAGATCGTCCGCCGAGCAGTACTTC. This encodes CASSQPDRSSAEQYF.

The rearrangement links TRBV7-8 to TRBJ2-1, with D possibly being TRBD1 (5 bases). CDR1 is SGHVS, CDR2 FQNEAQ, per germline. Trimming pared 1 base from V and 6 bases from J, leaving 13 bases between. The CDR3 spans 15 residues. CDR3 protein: CASSLGGSKINEQFF. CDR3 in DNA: TGTGCCAGCAGCTTAGGGGGCTCGAAGATCAATGAGCAGTTCTTC.

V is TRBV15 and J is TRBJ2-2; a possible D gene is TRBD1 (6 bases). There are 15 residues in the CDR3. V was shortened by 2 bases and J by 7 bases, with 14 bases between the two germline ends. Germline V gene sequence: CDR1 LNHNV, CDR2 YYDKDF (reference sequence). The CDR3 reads CATSRLQGRGGELFF. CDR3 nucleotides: TGTGCCACCAGCAGACTACAGGGACGAGGCGGGGAGCTGTTTTTT.

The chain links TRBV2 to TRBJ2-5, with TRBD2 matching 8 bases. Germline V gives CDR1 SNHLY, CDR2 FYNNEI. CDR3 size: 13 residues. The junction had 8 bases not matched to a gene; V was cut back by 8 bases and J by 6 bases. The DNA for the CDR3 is TGTGCCAGCGATAGCGGGAAAGGAAAGACCCAGTACTTC. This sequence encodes CASDSGKGKTQYF.

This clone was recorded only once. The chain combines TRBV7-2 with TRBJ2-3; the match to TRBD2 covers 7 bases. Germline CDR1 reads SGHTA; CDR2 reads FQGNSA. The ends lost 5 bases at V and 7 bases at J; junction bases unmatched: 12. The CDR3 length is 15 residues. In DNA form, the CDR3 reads TGTGCCAGCAGCCCTTTGGCGGGGGACCCAAATACGCAGTATTTT. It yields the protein CASSPLAGDPNTQYF.

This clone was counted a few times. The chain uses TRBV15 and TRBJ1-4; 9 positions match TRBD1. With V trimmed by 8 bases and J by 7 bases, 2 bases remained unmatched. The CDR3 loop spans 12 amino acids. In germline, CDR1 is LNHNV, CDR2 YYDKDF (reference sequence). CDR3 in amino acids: CATSGQGEKLFF. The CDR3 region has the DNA TGTGCCACCTCGGGACAGGGTGAAAAACTGTTTTTT.

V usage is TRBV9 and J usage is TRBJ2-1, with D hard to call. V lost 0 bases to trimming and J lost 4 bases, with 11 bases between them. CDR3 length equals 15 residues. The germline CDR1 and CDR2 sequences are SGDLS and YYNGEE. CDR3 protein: CASSVADRKYNEQFF. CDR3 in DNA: TGTGCCAGCAGCGTAGCTGACCGGAAGTACAATGAGCAGTTCTTC.

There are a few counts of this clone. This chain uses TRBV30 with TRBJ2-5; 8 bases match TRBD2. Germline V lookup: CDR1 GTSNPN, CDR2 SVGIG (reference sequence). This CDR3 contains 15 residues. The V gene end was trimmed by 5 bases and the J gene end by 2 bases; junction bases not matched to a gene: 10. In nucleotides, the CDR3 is TGTGCCTGGTCGGGGGGGACAACTCTTCAAGAGACCCAGTACTTC. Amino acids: CAWSGGTTLQETQYF.

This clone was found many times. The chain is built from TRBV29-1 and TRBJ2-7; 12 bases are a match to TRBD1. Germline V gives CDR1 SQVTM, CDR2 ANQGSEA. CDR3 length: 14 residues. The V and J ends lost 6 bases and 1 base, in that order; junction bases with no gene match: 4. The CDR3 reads CSVKGQGASYEQYF. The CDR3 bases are TGCAGCGTCAAGGGACAGGGGGCTTCCTACGAGCAGTACTTC.

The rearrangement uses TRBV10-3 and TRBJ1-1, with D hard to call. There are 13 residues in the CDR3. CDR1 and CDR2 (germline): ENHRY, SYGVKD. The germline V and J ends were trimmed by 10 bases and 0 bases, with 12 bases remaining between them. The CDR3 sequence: CATSREMNTEAFF. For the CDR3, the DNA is TGTGCCACCTCCCGGGAGATGAACACTGAAGCTTTCTTT.

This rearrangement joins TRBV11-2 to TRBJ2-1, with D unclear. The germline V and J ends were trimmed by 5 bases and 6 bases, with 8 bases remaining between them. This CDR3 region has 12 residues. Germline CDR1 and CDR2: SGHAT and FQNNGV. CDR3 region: CASSPTRNEQFF. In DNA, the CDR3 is TGTGCCAGCAGCCCGACTCGCAATGAGCAGTTCTTC.

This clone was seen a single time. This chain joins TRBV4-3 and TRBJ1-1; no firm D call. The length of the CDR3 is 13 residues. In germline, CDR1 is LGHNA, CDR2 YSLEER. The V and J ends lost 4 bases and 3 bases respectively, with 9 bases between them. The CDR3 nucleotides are TGCGCCAGCAGCCGGGAACGGTACACTGAAGCTTTCTTT. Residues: CASSRERYTEAFF.

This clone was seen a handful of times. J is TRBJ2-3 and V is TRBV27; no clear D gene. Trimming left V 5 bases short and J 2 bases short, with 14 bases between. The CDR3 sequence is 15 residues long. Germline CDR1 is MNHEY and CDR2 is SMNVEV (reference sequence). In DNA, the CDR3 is TGTGCCAGCAGTGCCCGCGCCCGCATCACAGATACGCAGTATTTT. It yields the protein CASSARARITDTQYF.

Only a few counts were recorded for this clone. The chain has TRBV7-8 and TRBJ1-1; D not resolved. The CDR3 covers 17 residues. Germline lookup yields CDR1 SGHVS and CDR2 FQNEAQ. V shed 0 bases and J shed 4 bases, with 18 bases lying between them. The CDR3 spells CASSLAHLRLLGTEAFF. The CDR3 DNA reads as TGTGCCAGCAGCTTAGCGCATCTTAGGCTTTTGGGCACTGAAGCTTTCTTT.

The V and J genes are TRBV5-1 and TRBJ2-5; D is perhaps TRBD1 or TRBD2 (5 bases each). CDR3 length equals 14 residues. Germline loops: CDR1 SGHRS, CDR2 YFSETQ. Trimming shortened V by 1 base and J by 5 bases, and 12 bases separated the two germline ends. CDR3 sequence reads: CASSLNPGLETQYF. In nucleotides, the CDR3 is TGCGCCAGCAGCTTGAATCCGGGGCTGGAGACCCAGTACTTC. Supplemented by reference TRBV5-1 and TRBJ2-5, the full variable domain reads KAGVTQTPRYLIKTRGQQVTLSCSPISGHRSVSWYQQTPGQGLQFLFEYFSETQRNKGNFPGRFSGRQFSNSRSEMNVSTLELGDSALYLCASSLNPGLETQYFGPGTRLLVL.

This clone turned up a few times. This CDR3 is CASSRAQVYNEQFF. CDR3 sequence (DNA): TGTGCCAGCAGCCGGGCGCAGGTGTACAATGAGCAGTTCTTC. The J gene is TRBJ2-1, the V gene TRBV7-2; D is ambiguous. Trimming stripped 5 bases from V and 4 bases from J, with 12 bases between. CDR1 is SGHTA and CDR2 is FQGNSA in the germline V gene. The CDR3 consists of 14 residues.

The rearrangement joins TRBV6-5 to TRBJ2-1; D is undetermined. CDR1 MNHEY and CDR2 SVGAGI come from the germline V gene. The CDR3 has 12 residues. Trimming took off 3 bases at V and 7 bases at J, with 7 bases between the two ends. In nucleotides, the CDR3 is TGTGCCAGCAGTTATGGGTTGAATGAGCAGTTCTTC. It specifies CASSYGLNEQFF.

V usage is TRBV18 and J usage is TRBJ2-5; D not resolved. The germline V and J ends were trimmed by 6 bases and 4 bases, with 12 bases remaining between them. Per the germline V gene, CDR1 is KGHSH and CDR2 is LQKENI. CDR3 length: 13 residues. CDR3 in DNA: TGTGCCAGCTCGTCATGGCTCCCAGAGACCCAGTACTTC. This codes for CASSSWLPETQYF.

CDR3 residues: CAIIPGGGAKAFF. The DNA of the CDR3 is TGTGCCATCATCCCAGGGGGGGGAGCCAAAGCTTTCTTT. The genes are TRBV10-3 and TRBJ1-1, with TRBD1 matching over 7 bases. This CDR3 is 13 amino acids long. The V segment lost 7 bases and the J segment 9 bases; nucleotides outside the gene matches: 11. Looked up from germline, CDR1 is ENHRY and CDR2 is SYGVKD.

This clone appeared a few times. DNA for the CDR3: TGTGCCAGCACCATCGAGAGGTATTTT. Protein product: CASTIERYF. V is TRBV7-9 and J is TRBJ2-3, with D hard to call. Germline V gives CDR1 SEHNR, CDR2 FQNEAQ (reference sequence). This CDR3 is 9 amino acids long. Trimming shortened V by 7 bases and J by 14 bases, and 10 bases separated the two germline ends. Variable domain in full (rest from reference TRBV7-9 and TRBJ2-3): DTGVSQNPRHKITKRGQNVTFRCDPISEHNRLYWYRQTLGQGPEFLTYFQNEAQLEKSRLLSDRFSAERPKGSFSTLEIQRTEQGDSAMYLCASTIERYFGPGTRLTVL.

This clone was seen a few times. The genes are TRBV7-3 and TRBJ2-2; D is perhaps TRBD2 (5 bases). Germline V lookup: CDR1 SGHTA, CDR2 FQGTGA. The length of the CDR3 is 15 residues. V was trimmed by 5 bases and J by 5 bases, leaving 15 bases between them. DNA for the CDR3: TGTGCCAGCAGCCGCGACCTCCGCGGGACCGGGGAGCTGTTTTTT. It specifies CASSRDLRGTGELFF.

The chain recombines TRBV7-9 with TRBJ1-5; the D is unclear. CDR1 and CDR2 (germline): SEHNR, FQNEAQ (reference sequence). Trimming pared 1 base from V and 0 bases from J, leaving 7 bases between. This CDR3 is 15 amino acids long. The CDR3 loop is CASSLGQDSNQPQHF. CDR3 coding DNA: TGTGCCAGCAGCTTAGGCCAGGATAGCAATCAGCCCCAGCATTTT.

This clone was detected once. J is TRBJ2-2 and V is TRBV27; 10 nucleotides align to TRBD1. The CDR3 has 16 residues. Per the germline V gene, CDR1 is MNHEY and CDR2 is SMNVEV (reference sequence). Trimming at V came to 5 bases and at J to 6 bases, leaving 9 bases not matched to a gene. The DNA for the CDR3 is TGTGCCAGCAGTACAACCGACAGGGGGCGACCCGGGGAGCTGTTTTTT. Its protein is CASSTTDRGRPGELFF.

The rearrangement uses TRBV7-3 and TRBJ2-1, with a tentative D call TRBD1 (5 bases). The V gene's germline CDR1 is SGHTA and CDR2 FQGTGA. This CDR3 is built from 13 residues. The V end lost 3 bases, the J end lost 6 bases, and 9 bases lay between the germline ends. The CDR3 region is CASSFSQGNEQFF. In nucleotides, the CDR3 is TGTGCCAGCAGCTTCAGCCAGGGCAATGAGCAGTTCTTC. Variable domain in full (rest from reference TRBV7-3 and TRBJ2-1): GAGVSQTPSNKVTEKGKYVELRCDPISGHTALYWYRQSLGQGPEFLIYFQGTGAADDSGLPNDRFFAVRPEGSVSTLKIQRTERGDSAVYLCASSFSQGNEQFFGPGTRLTVL.

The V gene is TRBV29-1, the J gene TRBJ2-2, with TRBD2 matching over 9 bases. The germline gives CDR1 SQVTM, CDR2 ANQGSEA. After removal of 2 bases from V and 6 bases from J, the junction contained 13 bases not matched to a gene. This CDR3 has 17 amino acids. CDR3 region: CSVEKLTSGLRSGELFF. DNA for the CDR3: TGCAGCGTTGAAAAGTTGACTAGCGGACTCCGATCCGGGGAGCTGTTTTTT.

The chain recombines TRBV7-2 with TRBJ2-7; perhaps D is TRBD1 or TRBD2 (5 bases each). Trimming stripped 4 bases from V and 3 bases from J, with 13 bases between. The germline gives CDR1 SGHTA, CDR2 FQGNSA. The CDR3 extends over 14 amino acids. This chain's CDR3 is CASSSGRKSYEQYF. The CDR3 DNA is TGTGCCAGCAGCTCGGGACGAAAAAGCTACGAGCAGTACTTC.